Below, 22 T cell receptor beta chains from the same sample are listed, as sequenced in a study of a mutant IDH1 vaccine in newly diagnosed glioma. Repertoires were generated with immunoSEQ multiplex PCR, while TCRdb's copy carries only in-frame clones and drops some. The sample yields about 60,000 clones, 84% seen once. Antigens for these TCRs are unknown. Regarding time point: week 35, safety follow-up. Every vaccination contained 300 ug of the mutant IDH1 20-mer peptide and was paired with topical imiquimod. This material consisted of PBMCs, taken from a glioma patient whose treatment included an IDH1 peptide vaccine. Receptors originate from a man aged 30-40 years with glioma.

V and J are TRBV5-1 and TRBJ2-2; a possible D gene is TRBD1 (5 bases). Germline CDR1 reads SGHRS; CDR2 reads YFSETQ. The CDR3 runs 15 residues. Trimming cost V 0 bases and J 2 bases, with 8 bases left between them. CDR3 sequence: CASSLVQGNTGELFF. As DNA, the CDR3 is TGCGCCAGCAGCTTGGTTCAGGGTAACACCGGGGAGCTGTTTTTT.

The CDR3 is CASSPSLVGDTQYF. Here the CDR3 DNA reads TGTGCCAGTAGTCCGTCCCTCGTCGGAGATACGCAGTATTTT. The rearrangement joins TRBV19 to TRBJ2-3; D is unresolved. The CDR3 covers 14 residues. V was pared by 5 bases and J by 5 bases, with 14 bases between. CDR1 LNHDA and CDR2 SQIVND come from the germline V gene (reference sequence).

CDR3 residues: CASSVPPDSYDYGYTF. The CDR3 DNA reads TGTGCCAGCAGTGTCCCCCCAGACAGTTATGACTATGGCTACACCTTC. The chain links TRBV2 to TRBJ1-2; maybe TRBD1 (5 bases). Trimming shortened V by 4 bases and J by 3 bases, and 18 bases separated the two germline ends. The length of the CDR3 is 16 residues. Per the germline V gene, CDR1 is SNHLY and CDR2 is FYNNEI.

The chain links TRBV7-6 to TRBJ1-1; 10 bases fit TRBD1. There are 18 residues in the CDR3. Germline V gene sequence: CDR1 SGHVS, CDR2 FNYEAQ. V was pared by 0 bases and J by 0 bases, with 7 bases of the junction left unmatched. The CDR3 spells CASSLAGTGAGLNTEAFF. The CDR3 region has the DNA TGTGCCAGCAGCTTAGCCGGGACAGGGGCCGGACTGAACACTGAAGCTTTCTTT. The variable domain in full, completed from reference TRBV7-6 and TRBJ1-1, reads GAGVSQSPRYKVTKRGQDVALRCDPISGHVSLYWYRQALGQGPEFLTYFNYEAQQDKSGLPNDRFSAERPEGSISTLTIQRTEQRDSAMYRCASSLAGTGAGLNTEAFFGQGTRLTVV.

This clone appeared a single time. The chain carries TRBV4-1 and TRBJ1-2; 7 bases agree with TRBD1. This CDR3 region has 15 residues. Trimming removed 3 bases from V and 5 bases from J; junction bases left unmatched: 9. Per the germline V gene, CDR1 is MGHRA and CDR2 is YSYEKL. The CDR3 DNA reads as TGCGCCAGCAGCCAGGTCGGGGACAGAGATTATGGCTACACCTTC. Translation gives CASSQVGDRDYGYTF.

The V gene is TRBV13, the J gene TRBJ1-4; TRBD1 matches at 9 bases. CDR1 and CDR2 (germline): PRHDT, FYEKMQ (reference sequence). The CDR3 runs to 17 residues. The ends lost 2 bases at V and 0 bases at J; junction bases unmatched: 4. The CDR3 coding sequence is TGTGCCAGCAGCTTAAGGACAGGGGAAGCAACTAATGAAAAACTGTTTTTT. Translating gives CASSLRTGEATNEKLFF.

The sample holds one count of this clone. The J gene is TRBJ1-2, the V gene TRBV19; perhaps TRBD1 as D (5 bases). This CDR3 has 14 residues. Per germline, CDR1 LNHDA and CDR2 SQIVND (reference sequence). V shed 3 bases and J shed 3 bases, with 11 bases lying between them. DNA of the CDR3: TGTGCCAGTAGTATTATCTCGACAGACTATGGCTACACCTTC. This sequence encodes CASSIISTDYGYTF.

The chain has TRBV11-2 and TRBJ2-7; D possibly corresponds to TRBD2 (6 bases). Trimming took off 4 bases at V and 7 bases at J, with 17 bases between the two ends. The CDR3 loop spans 14 amino acids. CDR1 is SGHAT and CDR2 is FQNNGV in the germline V gene. The chain's CDR3 is CASSWRQTGGEQYF. In DNA, the CDR3 is TGTGCCAGCAGCTGGAGACAGACTGGAGGGGAGCAGTACTTC.

The J gene is TRBJ2-3, the V gene TRBV14, with D tentatively TRBD1 (5 bases). CDR1 is SGHDN and CDR2 is FVKESK in the germline V gene. The CDR3 is 14 residues long. V lost 2 bases to trimming and J lost 2 bases, with 8 bases between them. The CDR3 reads CASSQQGVTDTQYF. In nucleotides, the CDR3 is TGTGCCAGCAGCCAACAGGGTGTCACAGATACGCAGTATTTT.

The gene calls are TRBV6-1 and TRBJ2-5; D perhaps matches TRBD1 (5 bases). V lost 4 bases and J lost 5, with 14 bases in between. The length of the CDR3 is 14 residues. The germline gives CDR1 MNHNS, CDR2 SASEGT. The CDR3 sequence is CASSASRVLETQYF. The CDR3 nucleotides are TGTGCCAGCAGTGCATCCAGGGTTTTGGAGACCCAGTACTTC.

The chain is built from TRBV6-5 and TRBJ1-1, with a possible D match to TRBD1 (6 bases). CDR1 and CDR2 (germline): MNHEY, SVGAGI. Trimming stripped 6 bases from V and 4 bases from J, with 15 bases between. CDR3 size: 14 residues. The DNA for the CDR3 is TGTGCCAGCAGCTTGCCAGGGGCGCGCACTGAAGCTTTCTTT. This codes for CASSLPGARTEAFF.

This clone showed up just a few times. The gene calls are TRBV5-1 and TRBJ2-2, with 13 bases lining up with TRBD2. The CDR3 extends over 17 amino acids. Germline loops: CDR1 SGHRS, CDR2 YFSETQ. The J segment lost 7 bases and the V segment lost 0 bases, leaving 6 bases of the junction unmatched. In DNA, the CDR3 is TGCGCCAGCAGCTTGGTTTCCGGACTAGCGGGGGACGGGGAGCTGTTTTTT. Translating gives CASSLVSGLAGDGELFF.

This rearrangement joins TRBV25-1 to TRBJ1-2; 8 positions agree with TRBD1. CDR3 length: 15 amino acids. The germline gives CDR1 MGHDK, CDR2 SYGVNS. Trimming at V came to 9 bases and at J to 8 bases, leaving 17 bases not matched to a gene. CDR3 residues: CASYGYNTRGQGYTF. The CDR3, as DNA: TGTGCCAGTTACGGATATAACACCAGGGGGCAGGGCTACACCTTC.

V and J are TRBV5-5 and TRBJ2-2; D gene ambiguous. The V end lost 2 bases, the J end lost 4 bases, and 6 bases lay between the germline ends. Germline-derived CDR1 and CDR2 are SGHKS and YYEKEE (reference sequence). This CDR3 has 13 amino acids. CDR3 DNA sequence: TGTGCCAGCAGCTTCACGGTCACCGGGGAGCTGTTTTTT. Translating gives CASSFTVTGELFF.

This chain connects TRBV2 to TRBJ1-5; TRBD1 matches 7 bases. Germline CDR1 is SNHLY and CDR2 is FYNNEI. The CDR3 totals 15 residues. Trimming cost V 6 bases and J 0 bases; bases outside gene matches: 5. CDR3 residues: CASRKQGNSNQPQHF. The CDR3 nucleotides are TGTGCCAGCAGAAAACAGGGGAATAGCAATCAGCCCCAGCATTTT. The variable domain in full, completed from reference TRBV2 and TRBJ1-5, reads EPEVTQTPSHQVTQMGQEVILRCVPISNHLYFYWYRQILGQKVEFLVSFYNNEISEKSEIFDDQFSVERPDGSNFTLKIRSTKLEDSAMYFCASRKQGNSNQPQHFGDGTRLSIL.

The chain has TRBV5-1 and TRBJ2-2; TRBD2 matches at 7 bases. Germline lookup yields CDR1 SGHRS and CDR2 YFSETQ. The ends lost 5 bases at V and 1 base at J; junction bases unmatched: 11. This CDR3 is built from 17 residues. CDR3: CASSFIIAGGNTGELFF. The CDR3 DNA reads as TGCGCCAGCAGTTTTATTATAGCGGGTGGGAACACCGGGGAGCTGTTTTTT.

V and J are TRBV10-3 and TRBJ1-6; D call uncertain. Trimming removed 6 bases at V and 15 bases at J, with 18 bases between. The CDR3 covers 13 residues. Germline CDR1 is ENHRY and CDR2 is SYGVKD. Here the CDR3 reads CAISSAGDGHLHF. CDR3 in DNA: TGTGCCATCAGCTCCGCCGGGGATGGGCACCTCCACTTT.

The count of this clone is one. The J gene is TRBJ1-1, the V gene TRBV27, with TRBD1 matching 7 bases. V gave up 3 bases and J gave up 6 bases; unmatched junction bases: 4. The CDR3 runs 13 residues. Germline loops: CDR1 MNHEY, CDR2 SMNVEV (reference sequence). Written as DNA, the CDR3 is TGTGCCAGCAGTTTGCAGGGGGGTTCTGAAGCTTTCTTT. Translated, it gives CASSLQGGSEAFF.

The V call is TRBV5-4, the J call TRBJ2-5; 11 bases align to TRBD2. This CDR3 spans 17 amino acids. J gave up 1 base and V 1 base, and 6 bases lay outside the gene matches. Germline V gives CDR1 SGHNT, CDR2 YYREEE (reference sequence). For the CDR3, the DNA is TGTGCCAGCAGCTTGACCTCACTAGCGGGGGTCCAAGAGACCCAGTACTTC. This gives the protein CASSLTSLAGVQETQYF.

This clone was counted between two and nine times. The chain recombines TRBV6-6 with TRBJ1-1, with 8 nucleotides matching TRBD1. The CDR3 has 12 amino acids. Trimming at V came to 6 bases and at J to 11 bases, leaving 8 bases not matched to a gene. CDR1 and CDR2 from the germline V gene are MNHNY and SVGAGI (reference sequence). CDR3 sequence (DNA): TGTGCCAGCAGCCAGGGGGCGTGGAATGCTTTCTTT. Its protein is CASSQGAWNAFF.

J is TRBJ2-1 and V is TRBV6-5; TRBD2 matches at 10 bases. Per the germline V gene, CDR1 is MNHEY and CDR2 is SVGAGI. This CDR3 spans 15 amino acids. After removal of 6 bases from V and 9 bases from J, the junction contained 11 bases not matched to a gene. The DNA of the CDR3 is TGTGCCAGCAGCCCCAGCGGGGGGGCTCGTAGTGAGCAGTTCTTC. This translates into CASSPSGGARSEQFF.

V gene TRBV6-1 combines with J gene TRBJ1-6; maybe TRBD1 (6 bases). Germline assignment: CDR1 MNHNS and CDR2 SASEGT. The CDR3 runs 14 residues. Trimming pared 7 bases from V and 6 bases from J, leaving 13 bases between. Written as DNA, the CDR3 is TGTGCCAGCAAACCTACAGGGCGTAATTCACCCCTCCACTTT. It encodes CASKPTGRNSPLHF.